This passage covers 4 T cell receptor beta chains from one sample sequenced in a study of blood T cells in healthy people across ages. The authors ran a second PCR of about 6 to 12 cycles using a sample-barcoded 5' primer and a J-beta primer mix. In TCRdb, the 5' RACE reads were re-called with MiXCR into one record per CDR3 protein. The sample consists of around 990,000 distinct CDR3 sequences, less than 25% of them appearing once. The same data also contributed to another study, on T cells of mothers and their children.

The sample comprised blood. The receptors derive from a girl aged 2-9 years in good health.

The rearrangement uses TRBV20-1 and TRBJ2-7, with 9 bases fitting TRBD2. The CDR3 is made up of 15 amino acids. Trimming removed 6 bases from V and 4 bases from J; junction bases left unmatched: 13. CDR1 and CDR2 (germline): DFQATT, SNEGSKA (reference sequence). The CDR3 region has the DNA TGCAGTGCCCCGGCGGGAGGGAGCCCTCCTTACGAGCAGTACTTC. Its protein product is CSAPAGGSPPYEQYF.

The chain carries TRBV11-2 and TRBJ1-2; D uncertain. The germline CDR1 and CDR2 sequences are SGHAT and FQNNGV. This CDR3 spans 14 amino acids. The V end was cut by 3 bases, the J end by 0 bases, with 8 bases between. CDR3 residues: CASSFDVANYGYTF. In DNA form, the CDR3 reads TGTGCCAGCAGCTTTGACGTAGCTAACTATGGCTACACCTTC.

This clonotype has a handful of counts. For the CDR3, the DNA is TGCGCCAGCAGCCAGAGATACAGGGATCAGGATGAAAAACTGTTTTTT. Translated: CASSQRYRDQDEKLFF. The chain carries TRBV4-1 and TRBJ1-4; D possibly corresponds to TRBD1 (6 bases). Germline CDR1 is MGHRA and CDR2 is YSYEKL. V shed 3 bases and J shed 6 bases, with 17 bases lying between them. CDR3 length equals 16 residues.

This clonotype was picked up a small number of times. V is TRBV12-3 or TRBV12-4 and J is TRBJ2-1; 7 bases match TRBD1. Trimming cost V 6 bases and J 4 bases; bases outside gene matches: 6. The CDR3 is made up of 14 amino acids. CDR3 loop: CASRSGTDYNEQFF. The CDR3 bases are TGTGCCAGCAGATCCGGGACAGATTACAATGAGCAGTTCTTC.